This record concerns one T cell receptor beta chain sequence. The antigen is not known. Generated by immunoSEQ multiplex PCR, the TCRdb table keeps only in-frame clones and is missing some. Found here are roughly 160,000 clones, around nine tenths of them singletons; the top ten hold approximately 0.97%. The sample comes from a study of T cell responses to AZD1222 COVID-19 vaccine. Regarding the study as a whole: Spike-specific TCR depth and breadth grew after two AZD1222 doses. Along spike, vaccine-associated CD4 TCRs were found throughout, with dominance at 160-218 and 743-854.

The CDR3 sequence is 15 residues long. Trimming stripped 6 bases from V and 0 bases from J, with 11 bases between. From germline, CDR1 is LGHDT and CDR2 YNNKEL (reference sequence). Sample: peripheral blood, taken 28 days after the second AZD1222 dose. The V gene is TRBV3-1 (or the pseudogene TRBV3-2), the J gene TRBJ1-4; D gene uncertain. This sequence originates from an adult who received the AZD1222 COVID-19 vaccine. This CDR3 reads CASSSQSATNEKLFF. For the CDR3, the DNA is TGTGCCAGCAGTTCTCAGAGCGCAACTAATGAAAAACTGTTTTTT.